One sample yielded the 29 T cell receptor beta chains listed below, sequenced in a study of T cells expressing NK-cell markers. TCRdb derives one entry per CDR3 protein from the 5' RACE reads, leaving out DNA. The table counts about 260,000 distinct CDR3 sequences; approximately 0.41% lies in the top ten. Sequenced sample: blood T cells: a sorted CD56 or NKG2C T cell subset, CD4+ or CD8+ T cells, or bulk PBMC T cells (not recorded which). These receptor sequences come from a man aged 18 to 35 in good health.

The rearrangement uses TRBV27 and TRBJ2-2; TCRdb reports TRBD1, a call that lacks DNA to check it against. The CDR3 contains 14 residues. Germline V gene data show CDR1 as MNHEY and CDR2 as SMNVEV (reference sequence). CDR3 residues: CASSFSQGVGELFF.

The chain combines TRBV24-1 with TRBJ2-1; TCRdb's D gene call, TRBD2, goes unchecked for lack of DNA. The length of the CDR3 is 16 residues. Germline V lookup: CDR1 KGHDR, CDR2 SFDVKD. This CDR3 is CATSDLLAGGGHEQFF.

V usage is TRBV20-1 and J usage is TRBJ2-1; the TCRdb D gene call, TRBD1, has no DNA to confirm it. The CDR3 covers 16 residues. CDR1 and CDR2 (germline): DFQATT, SNEGSKA (reference sequence). CDR3 sequence reads: CSARDSSSGRWGEQFF.

This chain connects TRBV29-1 to TRBJ2-5; TCRdb selects TRBD1, and the lack of DNA leaves this call unchecked. The germline gives CDR1 SQVTM, CDR2 ANQGSEA. The CDR3 is 15 residues long. CDR3 residues: CSVTTGAPPIRTQYF.

The chain has TRBV24-1 and TRBJ1-4; lacking DNA, the TRBD1 call made by TCRdb goes unchecked. Germline V lookup: CDR1 KGHDR, CDR2 SFDVKD. The length of the CDR3 is 14 residues. The CDR3: CATSARGGGEKLFF.

The chain joins TRBV12-3 or TRBV12-4 to TRBJ2-6; TCRdb indicates TRBD1, and absent DNA this call remains unverified. There are 15 residues in the CDR3. CDR3 in amino acids: CASSRTGGGANVLTF.

The CDR3 region is CASSRQGDPTGELFF. The gene calls are TRBV4-2 and TRBJ2-2; lacking DNA, the TRBD1 call made by TCRdb goes unchecked. Germline values: CDR1 LGHNA, CDR2 YNFKEQ. CDR3 length equals 15 residues.

The rearrangement uses TRBV23-1 and TRBJ2-3; without DNA, the TCRdb call of TRBD2 cannot be checked. TRBV23-1 is an ORF, with its function uncertain. The CDR3 sequence is 18 residues long. The CDR3 here is CARNPGLAGPPSTDTQYF.

The rearrangement joins TRBV10-3 to TRBJ2-7; TCRdb reports TRBD2, a call that lacks DNA to check it against. The CDR3 has 19 residues. The germline CDR1 and CDR2 sequences are ENHRY and SYGVKD. The CDR3 reads CAITPTLGLVAGTSYEQYF.

The chain employs TRBV27 and TRBJ2-7. This CDR3 contains 13 residues. Per germline, CDR1 MNHEY and CDR2 SMNVEV (reference sequence). The CDR3 reads CASSFGSFYEQYF.

The chain couples TRBV5-1 to TRBJ2-2; the TRBD2 assignment by TCRdb is unverifiable without DNA. This CDR3 region has 15 residues. Germline V gene lookup returns CDR1 SGHRS and CDR2 YFSETQ. The CDR3 here is CASSLEASNTGELFF. Using reference TRBV5-1 and TRBJ2-2 for the parts outside the CDR3, the full variable domain is KAGVTQTPRYLIKTRGQQVTLSCSPISGHRSVSWYQQTPGQGLQFLFEYFSETQRNKGNFPGRFSGRQFSNSRSEMNVSTLELGDSALYLCASSLEASNTGELFFGEGSRLTVL.

The CDR3 spells CASSPEGKGGMVNEQFF. The V gene is TRBV5-1, the J gene TRBJ2-1; the TCRdb call, TRBD2, lacks DNA for checking. This CDR3 has 17 amino acids. CDR1 and CDR2 (germline): SGHRS, YFSETQ.

This sequence joins TRBV21-1 and TRBJ2-7; absent DNA, TCRdb's TRBD1 call cannot be checked. TRBV21-1 is termed a pseudogene. CDR3 size: 15 residues. CDR3 sequence reads: CASSKDRGWVDEQYF.

This CDR3 reads CSARAGGRTDTQYF. The chain has TRBV20-1 and TRBJ2-3; the D call of TRBD1 rests on TCRdb alone, since no DNA is present to check it. This CDR3 spans 14 amino acids. The germline gives CDR1 DFQATT, CDR2 SNEGSKA (reference sequence).

The chain is built from TRBV20-1 and TRBJ2-5; TCRdb lists TRBD1, though no DNA is available to test this call. CDR1 and CDR2 from the germline V gene are DFQATT and SNEGSKA (reference sequence). CDR3 length: 15 amino acids. CDR3 region: CSASLTGGLLETQYF.

V is TRBV20-1 and J is TRBJ2-1; without DNA, the TCRdb call of TRBD1 cannot be checked. Germline loops: CDR1 DFQATT, CDR2 SNEGSKA (reference sequence). The CDR3 contains 11 residues. The CDR3 sequence is CSGSTGNEQFF.

The V gene is TRBV4-3, the J gene TRBJ2-7; lacking DNA, the TRBD2 call made by TCRdb goes unchecked. The V gene's germline CDR1 is LGHNA and CDR2 YSLEER. The CDR3 runs 15 residues. CDR3: CASSREPGLAGDQYF.

The V and J genes are TRBV29-1 and TRBJ2-7; checking the TCRdb D call of TRBD2 is not possible without DNA. The CDR3 has 15 residues. Germline V CDR1 and CDR2: SQVTM, ANQGSEA. This CDR3 reads CSVEDRRWGFYEQYF.

The chain has TRBV27 and TRBJ2-5; the TCRdb call, TRBD2, lacks DNA for checking. The CDR3 is 14 amino acids. The germline V gene encodes CDR1 MNHEY and CDR2 SMNVEV (reference sequence). The CDR3 loop is CASRISGRSKTQYF.

This sequence joins TRBV10-3 and TRBJ2-2; the D gene TCRdb calls, TRBD1, cannot be checked with no DNA. Germline CDR1 ENHRY, CDR2 SYGVKD. The CDR3 length is 17 residues. This chain's CDR3 is CAISERVGTAATGELFF.

The rearrangement links TRBV12-3 or TRBV12-4 to TRBJ2-1; as DNA is missing, the TRBD1 call by TCRdb cannot be tested. The CDR3 covers 15 residues. CDR3: CASRPRRLADNEQFF.

The genes are TRBV6-4 and TRBJ2-4; no DNA is available, so the TRBD1 call from TCRdb remains unchecked. The CDR3 covers 13 residues. Per germline, CDR1 MRHNA and CDR2 SNTAGT. The CDR3 region is CASRDLAKNIQYF.

The rearrangement joins TRBV7-2 to TRBJ2-3; the D call from TCRdb, TRBD2, cannot be confirmed without DNA. CDR3 length: 13 amino acids. CDR1 is SGHTA and CDR2 is FQGNSA in the germline V gene. The CDR3 region is CASSSGGRGTQYF.

The rearrangement joins TRBV5-1 to TRBJ2-1; with no DNA, the TCRdb D assignment of TRBD2 cannot be verified. In germline, CDR1 is SGHRS, CDR2 YFSETQ. The CDR3 is made up of 13 amino acids. CDR3: CASSQTSGRRQFF. The full variable domain, its missing parts supplied by reference TRBV5-1 and TRBJ2-1, is KAGVTQTPRYLIKTRGQQVTLSCSPISGHRSVSWYQQTPGQGLQFLFEYFSETQRNKGNFPGRFSGRQFSNSRSEMNVSTLELGDSALYLCASSQTSGRRQFFGPGTRLTVL.

The chain combines TRBV29-1 with TRBJ2-1; with no DNA, the TCRdb D assignment of TRBD2 cannot be verified. CDR1 SQVTM and CDR2 ANQGSEA come from the germline V gene. The CDR3 is made up of 12 amino acids. The CDR3: CSARPQALEQFF.

V usage is TRBV20-1 and J usage is TRBJ1-1; TCRdb gives TRBD1 as the D gene, but with no DNA this cannot be confirmed. In germline, CDR1 is DFQATT, CDR2 SNEGSKA (reference sequence). This CDR3 has 14 residues. CDR3 protein: CSALRGQSNTEAFF.

The chain couples TRBV5-1 to TRBJ1-2; TCRdb gives TRBD1 as the D gene, but with no DNA this cannot be confirmed. Germline CDR1 reads SGHRS; CDR2 reads YFSETQ. CDR3 size: 15 residues. CDR3 amino acids: CASSATGGDAYGYTF.

The chain carries TRBV5-1 and TRBJ2-1; there is no DNA to check the TCRdb D call of TRBD2. There are 15 residues in the CDR3. Per germline, CDR1 SGHRS and CDR2 YFSETQ. The CDR3 loop is CASSLGAASYNEQFF.

V gene TRBV5-5 combines with J gene TRBJ2-3. The germline V gene has CDR1 SGHKS and CDR2 YYEKEE (reference sequence). This CDR3 has 14 amino acids. The CDR3: CASGVDLGTDTQYF.